These T cell receptor beta chains were read from a single sample in a study of T cell responses to AZD1222 COVID-19 vaccine. The protocol was immunoSEQ multiplex PCR, while the TCRdb copy is restricted to in-frame clones and leaves out a portion. The repertoire consists of 60,000 to 85,000 clones, with roughly 91% occurring once and the leading ten covering roughly 4.9%. Specimen: peripheral blood, collected 28 days after the second dose of the MenACWY control vaccine. All receptors come from an adult who received the MenACWY meningococcal vaccine as a control. Both conserved end residues are part of each CDR3. D genes are given only for firm matches. Clone size is shown for a subset of rows, as once, few, many or a class of expanded clone.

TRBV9	TRBJ2-7	13	.	few	CASSVGTTSEQYF	TGTGCCAGCAGCGTCGGGACAACCTCCGAGCAGTACTTC
TRBV11-2	TRBJ1-2	14	TRBD1	.	CASSRDRGAEGYTF	TGTGCCAGCAGCCGGGACAGGGGGGCTGAGGGCTACACCTTC
TRBV16	TRBJ2-5	14	TRBD1	.	CASSQDRAQETQYF	TGTGCCAGCAGCCAGGACAGGGCGCAAGAGACCCAGTACTTC
TRBV7-6	TRBJ2-7	15	TRBD2	.	CASSLGTSGYYEQYF	TGTGCCAGCAGCCTCGGGACTAGCGGGTACTACGAGCAGTACTTC
TRBV7-2	TRBJ1-1	16	.	.	CASSSRQVGMNTEAFF	TGTGCCAGCAGCTCCAGACAGGTCGGAATGAACACTGAAGCTTTCTTT
TRBV6-6	TRBJ2-7	13	.	.	CASSYSITYEQYF	TGTGCCAGCAGTTACAGCATCACTTACGAGCAGTACTTC
TRBV24-1	TRBJ1-2	14	.	.	CATSDPALRGGYTF	TGTGCCACCAGTGATCCGGCACTGAGGGGGGGCTACACCTTC
TRBV6-5	TRBJ1-2	13	TRBD1	.	CASRSRDREGYTF	TGTGCCAGCAGGTCCCGGGACAGGGAAGGCTACACCTTC
TRBV10-3	TRBJ1-1	14	.	.	CAISLGRENTEAFF	TGTGCCATCAGCCTCGGCAGGGAGAACACTGAAGCTTTCTTT
TRBV5-4	TRBJ2-5	15	TRBD2	.	CASSLGGGQGGTQYF	TGTGCCAGCAGCTTGGGCGGGGGGCAAGGGGGGACCCAGTACTTC
TRBV7-2	TRBJ1-1	13	.	.	CASSLSGGTEAFF	TGTGCCAGCAGCTTGTCAGGCGGCACTGAAGCTTTCTTT
TRBV5-4	TRBJ2-7	14	.	.	CASSLVGSTYEQYF	TGTGCCAGCAGCTTGGTAGGGTCGACCTACGAGCAGTACTTC
TRBV9	TRBJ1-2	15	.	.	CASSQTLQGNYGYTF	TGTGCCAGCAGCCAAACATTACAGGGCAACTATGGCTACACCTTC
TRBV6-5	TRBJ2-1	14	.	.	CASSYSYRHNEQFF	TGTGCCAGCAGTTACTCCTACAGACACAATGAGCAGTTCTTC
TRBV6-1	TRBJ1-4	17	.	.	CASSETSGGATNEKLFF	TGTGCCAGCAGTGAAACGTCGGGGGGGGCAACTAATGAAAAACTGTTTTTT
TRBV21-1	TRBJ1-5	15	.	.	CASNIKPGRRQPQHF	TGTGCCAGCAATATTAAGCCAGGGAGAAGGCAGCCCCAGCATTTT
TRBV24-1	TRBJ2-1	15	TRBD1	.	CATSGQGVGASEQFF	TGTGCCACCAGTGGACAGGGGGTTGGTGCTAGTGAGCAGTTCTTC
TRBV6-5	TRBJ2-1	12	.	.	CASSLANHEQFF	TGTGCCAGCAGTCTAGCGAACCATGAGCAGTTCTTC
TRBV10-2	TRBJ1-2	15	TRBD1	.	CASSGFGQGVGGYTF	TGCGCCAGCAGTGGGTTCGGACAGGGAGTCGGCGGCTACACCTTC
TRBV2	TRBJ1-2	12	.	.	CASSEGTPRDTF	TGTGCCAGCAGTGAAGGGACACCGAGGGACACCTTC